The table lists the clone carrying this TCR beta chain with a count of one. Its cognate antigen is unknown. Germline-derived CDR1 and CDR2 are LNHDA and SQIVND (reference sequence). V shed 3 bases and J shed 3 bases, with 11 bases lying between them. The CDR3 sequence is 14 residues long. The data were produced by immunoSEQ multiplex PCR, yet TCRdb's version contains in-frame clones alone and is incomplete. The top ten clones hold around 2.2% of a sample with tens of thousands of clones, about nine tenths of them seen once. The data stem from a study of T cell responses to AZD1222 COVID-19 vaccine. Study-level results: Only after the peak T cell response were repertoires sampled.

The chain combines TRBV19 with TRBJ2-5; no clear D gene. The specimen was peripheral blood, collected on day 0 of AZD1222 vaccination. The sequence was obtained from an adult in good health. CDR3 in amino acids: CASSISGQKETQYF. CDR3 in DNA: TGTGCCAGTAGTATTAGTGGGCAGAAAGAGACCCAGTACTTC.